The following is a T cell receptor beta chain sequence with its context. This record belongs to a study of response to subunit inactivated influenza vaccine. Germline values: CDR1 DFQATT, CDR2 SNEGSKA (reference sequence). V was pared by 3 bases and J by 6 bases, with 14 bases between. The length of the CDR3 is 13 residues. TCRdb fed the RT-PCR reads into MiXCR, producing one record per CDR3 protein. The sample has fewer than 200,000 distinct CDR3 sequences; 7.5% to 10% are singletons. The receptor was isolated from a man aged 50-59 years who received an inactivated influenza vaccine. The input for sequencing was non-naive T cells sorted from PBMCs, taken on the day of vaccination. The chain has TRBV20-1 and TRBJ1-2; D uncertain. The DNA for the CDR3 is TGCAGTGCTAGGGGGTACAATGGGGATGGCTACACCTTC. Its translation is CSARGYNGDGYTF.